This T cell receptor (beta chain) was obtained from a study of blood T cell repertoires in COVID-19 (dated by TCRdb to the early 2020s). Background for the entire study: Collaborator samples came from the United States, Italy and Spain and covered acute and convalescent phases of COVID-19. The material from the prospective study consisted of cDNA or gDNA derived from T cells, B-cell-depleted T cells, or PBMCs. Subjects who had been exposed to COVID-19, were actively infected with it, or had recovered from it provided the deeply sampled blood TCRbeta repertoires that made up the dataset. The repertoires were released in a freely available public database intended as a resource for research on the immune response to SARS-CoV-2. The samples were drawn from two sources: the first 160 participants of the ongoing ImmuneRACE study, and about 1,300 subjects contributed by 6 global collaborators. Sample metadata almost always included a de-identified subject ID, COVID-19 status, age in years and sex. Where available, HLA class I and class II types were obtained from metadata supplied by the sample provider rather than from assay-based typing. General findings and caveats noted by the study authors: The quantity of clinical and demographic metadata differed by source and by participant and was supplied without curation.

TCRbeta CDR3 regions were amplified from genomic DNA using the immunoSEQ Assay, a bias-controlled multiplex PCR. The study's own analysis went as follows. Nucleated cell counts per sample were estimated from amplification of reference gene primers within the assay. Sequence reads were collapsed and filtered to measure the absolute abundance of every unique TCRbeta CDR3 rearrangement. For each sample, productive Simpson clonality was calculated as the square root of Simpson's diversity index across productive rearrangements. TCRdb stores this immuneACCESS table with in-frame sequences only. Part of the clones is absent; in the studies checked, under half of the shortfall reflects unresolved V genes, and no reason is known for the rest. V, J and clone size were drawn from that table, and D and trimming were deduced from the DNA. The sample data list approximately 90,000 clones, and 85% of these were observed just once. Of the sample, roughly 40% falls within the top ten clones.

The collaborating institutions used their own protocols to collect whole blood in K2EDTA tubes. For TCRbeta analysis, collaborator samples were shipped as frozen whole blood, as isolated PBMCs, or as DNA extracted from either sample type. As to this clone: Which antigen it targets is not known. No much larger clone is present one base from it, and per-base qualities are unavailable.

This clonotype originated in a man older than 75 with acute or convalescent COVID-19. The sample was peripheral blood.

The CDR3 protein sequence reads: CASSLWEETQYF. The DNA reads as follows: TGTGCCAGCAGCTTATGGGAGGAGACCCAGTACTTC. The chain uses TRBV7-9 and TRBJ2-5; matching of 5 bases hints at TRBD2 as the D gene. The germline V gene (reference sequence) yields SEHNR for CDR1 and FQNEAQ for CDR2. The CDR3 sequence holds 12 residues, the cysteine and phenylalanine included. CDR3 DNA is the only sequence kept; it has 36 bases, read in frame from the first base. V is pared back by 2 bases and J by 5 bases, with 6 bases lying between the germline termini.